This entry lists 22 T cell receptor beta chains sequenced from one sample in a study of Tregs in tolerant kidney transplant recipients. TCRdb keeps only in-frame clones here, not all; method: immunoSEQ multiplex PCR. The table has 15,000 to 17,000 clones, roughly nine tenths seen once. Sequenced: CD8+ T cells from blood. The source of these receptors is a human donor in good health.

The chain links TRBV5-8 to TRBJ2-1; D is unresolved. CDR1 is SGHTS and CDR2 is YDEGEE in the germline V gene. Deletions cut 3 bases from V and 7 bases from J, with 11 bases between. This CDR3 contains 13 residues. The CDR3 nucleotides read TGTGCCAGCAGCTCGGACGGAAGGAATGAGCAGTTCTTC. Translating gives CASSSDGRNEQFF.

V gene TRBV9 combines with J gene TRBJ2-1; perhaps TRBD2 as D (5 bases). The germline V gene has CDR1 SGDLS and CDR2 YYNGEE. This CDR3 comprises 16 residues. The germline V and J ends were trimmed by 4 bases and 2 bases, with 16 bases remaining between them. CDR3 nucleotides: TGTGCCAGCAGCCGAAGAATGGGAGTCCCCTACAATGAGCAGTTCTTC. Translation: CASSRRMGVPYNEQFF.

By sample fraction, this clone is medium-sized. The rearrangement joins TRBV4-1 to TRBJ1-3; D is undetermined. Trimming stripped 1 base from V and 6 bases from J, with 10 bases between. There are 14 residues in the CDR3. The germline V gene encodes CDR1 MGHRA and CDR2 YSYEKL. CDR3 sequence reads: CASSQVGPLNTIYF. In DNA, the CDR3 is TGCGCCAGCAGCCAAGTCGGACCCCTAAACACCATATATTTT.

The chain carries TRBV4-1 and TRBJ2-2, with unresolved D. The CDR3 has 15 residues. Germline CDR1 and CDR2: MGHRA and YSYEKL. V lost 1 base, J lost 1 base, and 7 bases lay in between. CDR3 nucleotide sequence: TGCGCCAGCAGCCAAGGGGCACAGAACACCGGGGAGCTGTTTTTT. Translation gives CASSQGAQNTGELFF.

The chain links TRBV4-1 to TRBJ1-2; D not resolved. Germline V lookup: CDR1 MGHRA, CDR2 YSYEKL. This CDR3 has 16 residues. V was trimmed by 5 bases and J by 4 bases, leaving 20 bases between them. CDR3 residues: CASSERCYRKTYGYTF. In DNA, the CDR3 is TGCGCCAGCAGCGAACGGTGCTACCGAAAGACCTATGGCTACACCTTC.

CDR3 sequence (DNA): TGTGCCAGCAGTGAAATGCAGGGAGCGAACTACGAGCAGTACTTC. It yields the protein CASSEMQGANYEQYF. The chain has TRBV2 and TRBJ2-7; D may match TRBD1 or TRBD2 (5 bases each). The germline V gene has CDR1 SNHLY and CDR2 FYNNEI. V was shortened by 2 bases and J by 3 bases, with 14 bases between the two germline ends. This CDR3 spans 15 amino acids.

V and J are TRBV4-1 and TRBJ2-7; tentatively, D is TRBD1 (5 bases). The CDR3 loop spans 16 amino acids. The germline V and J ends were trimmed by 0 bases and 1 base, with 13 bases remaining between them. The germline CDR1 and CDR2 sequences are MGHRA and YSYEKL. CDR3 sequence: CASSQEETRVSYEQYF. The CDR3, as DNA: TGCGCCAGCAGCCAAGAGGAGACCAGGGTTTCCTACGAGCAGTACTTC.

The J gene is TRBJ2-5, the V gene TRBV19; no clear D. This CDR3 contains 14 residues. Germline assignment: CDR1 LNHDA and CDR2 SQIVND (reference sequence). V dropped 5 bases and J dropped 2 bases, with 12 bases sitting between them. CDR3 DNA: TGTGCCAGTAGTGTGGCAGCCAGACAAGAGACCCAGTACTTC. It specifies CASSVAARQETQYF.

In this sample, this clone turned up once. The V gene is TRBV7-6, the J gene TRBJ1-4; 7 bases map to TRBD1. V gave up 3 bases and J gave up 0 bases; unmatched junction bases: 1. The CDR3 is made up of 15 amino acids. Germline assignment: CDR1 SGHVS and CDR2 FNYEAQ. CDR3 in DNA: TGTGCCAGCAGCTTTACAGGGGCAACTAATGAAAAACTGTTTTTT. Amino acid sequence: CASSFTGATNEKLFF.

This clone was detected only once. This chain connects TRBV2 to TRBJ2-2, with a possible D match to TRBD2 (6 bases). V was cut by 5 bases and J by 3 bases, with 16 bases left in between. This CDR3 region has 16 residues. Germline V gives CDR1 SNHLY, CDR2 FYNNEI. For the CDR3, the DNA is TGTGCCAGCAGTTCCTTTGGGGGGATGGACACCGGGGAGCTGTTTTTT. Translating it yields CASSSFGGMDTGELFF.

V and J are TRBV19 and TRBJ2-1; D ambiguous. The length of the CDR3 is 14 residues. V was trimmed by 1 base and J by 9 bases, leaving 13 bases between them. Germline V CDR1 and CDR2: LNHDA, SQIVND (reference sequence). Here the CDR3 reads CASSIGSHTGEQFF. The CDR3 nucleotides read TGTGCCAGTAGTATAGGGTCTCACACGGGTGAGCAGTTCTTC.

V usage is TRBV9 and J usage is TRBJ2-7; D assignment may be TRBD1 or TRBD2 (5 bases each). V dropped 0 bases and J dropped 2 bases, with 9 bases sitting between them. The germline CDR1 and CDR2 sequences are SGDLS and YYNGEE. The CDR3 sequence is 14 residues long. DNA of the CDR3: TGTGCCAGCAGCGTAGGGGACGCTCCCTACGAGCAGTACTTC. This sequence encodes CASSVGDAPYEQYF.

This chain connects TRBV6-5 to TRBJ2-1; D is uncertain. With 2 bases removed from V and 8 bases from J, the gap between germline ends came to 4 bases. The CDR3 has 11 amino acids. The germline V gene has CDR1 MNHEY and CDR2 SVGAGI. The CDR3 is CASSYVDEQFF. The CDR3 DNA sequence: TGTGCCAGCAGTTACGTGGATGAGCAGTTCTTC.

The chain uses TRBV4-1 and TRBJ2-1; TRBD2 aligns across 7 bases. V trimming: 1 base; J trimming: 15 bases; junction bases outside the gene matches: 9. There are 13 residues in the CDR3. The V gene's germline CDR1 is MGHRA and CDR2 YSYEKL. In DNA, the CDR3 is TGCGCCAGCAGCCAAGTTCTAGCGGAGATTACGTTCTTC. Its protein product is CASSQVLAEITFF.

This chain uses TRBV30 with TRBJ1-1; D not resolved. CDR1 and CDR2 (germline): GTSNPN, SVGIG (reference sequence). The CDR3 is 15 amino acids. The V gene lost 2 bases and the J gene lost 3 bases, with 16 bases spanning the gap. The CDR3 spells CAWSPDGPRDTEAFF. The CDR3 bases are TGTGCCTGGAGTCCCGACGGTCCTAGGGACACTGAAGCTTTCTTT.

The J gene is TRBJ2-1, the V gene TRBV27; D is undetermined. The germline V gene has CDR1 MNHEY and CDR2 SMNVEV (reference sequence). The CDR3 is made up of 12 amino acids. Trimming shortened V by 6 bases and J by 6 bases, and 9 bases separated the two germline ends. This CDR3 is CASSLNGNEQFF. CDR3 DNA: TGTGCCAGCAGCCTGAACGGCAATGAGCAGTTCTTC.

V usage is TRBV7-9 and J usage is TRBJ2-1, with D unclear. CDR3 length: 14 residues. V gave up 5 bases and J gave up 9 bases, with 17 bases separating them. Per germline, CDR1 SEHNR and CDR2 FQNEAQ (reference sequence). This CDR3 reads CASSQWTDLGEQFF. CDR3 coding DNA: TGTGCCAGCAGCCAATGGACGGATTTGGGTGAGCAGTTCTTC.

V usage is TRBV9 and J usage is TRBJ1-2; D unresolved. The CDR3 runs to 12 residues. Germline CDR1 is SGDLS and CDR2 is YYNGEE. With 0 bases removed from V and 6 bases from J, the gap between germline ends came to 6 bases. Here the CDR3 DNA reads TGTGCCAGCAGCGTAGGAGGGAATGGCTACACCTTC. Its protein is CASSVGGNGYTF.

The chain links TRBV23-1 to TRBJ1-2, with 12 nucleotides matching TRBD1. TRBV23-1 is identified as an open reading frame with a role that is uncertain. V trimming: 8 bases; J trimming: 8 bases; junction bases outside the gene matches: 15. The CDR3 runs 16 residues. The CDR3 DNA sequence: TGCGCCAGCTCCTCGTTAGGGACAGGGGGCTTTTGGGGCTACACCTTC. It specifies CASSSLGTGGFWGYTF.

The chain carries TRBV4-3 and TRBJ1-2; 11 bases map to TRBD1. V trimming: 4 bases; J trimming: 1 base; junction bases outside the gene matches: 8. The germline CDR1 and CDR2 sequences are LGHNA and YSLEER. The CDR3 has 17 residues. The CDR3 here is CASSLFRDRGDNYGYTF. Here the CDR3 DNA reads TGCGCCAGCAGCCTTTTCCGGGACAGGGGGGATAACTATGGCTACACCTTC.

As regards this clone: Sequence at one end of the junction differs from germline and may be a read error. The CDR3 loop reads CASVPRHF. The CDR3 DNA sequence: TGTGCCAGCGTTCCGAGGCACTTC. The rearrangement links TRBV7-8 to TRBJ2-5; D not certain. Germline V CDR1 and CDR2: SGHVS, FQNEAQ. The CDR3 has 8 residues. Using reference TRBV7-8 and TRBJ2-5 for the parts outside the CDR3, the full variable domain is GAGVSQSPRYKVAKRGQDVALRCDPISGHVSLFWYQQALGQGPEFLTYFQNEAQLDKSGLPSDRFFAERPEGSVSTLKIQRTQQEDSAVYLCASVPRHFGPGTRLLVL.

This CDR3 reads CASSLSRQGSEKLFF. The CDR3 DNA reads as TGCGCCAGCAGCTTGTCGAGACAGGGGAGTGAAAAACTGTTTTTT. The chain combines TRBV5-1 with TRBJ1-4; TRBD1 matches at 8 bases. V dropped 1 base and J dropped 7; count of bases not matched to a gene: 6. Germline V gives CDR1 SGHRS, CDR2 YFSETQ. The CDR3 has 15 residues.